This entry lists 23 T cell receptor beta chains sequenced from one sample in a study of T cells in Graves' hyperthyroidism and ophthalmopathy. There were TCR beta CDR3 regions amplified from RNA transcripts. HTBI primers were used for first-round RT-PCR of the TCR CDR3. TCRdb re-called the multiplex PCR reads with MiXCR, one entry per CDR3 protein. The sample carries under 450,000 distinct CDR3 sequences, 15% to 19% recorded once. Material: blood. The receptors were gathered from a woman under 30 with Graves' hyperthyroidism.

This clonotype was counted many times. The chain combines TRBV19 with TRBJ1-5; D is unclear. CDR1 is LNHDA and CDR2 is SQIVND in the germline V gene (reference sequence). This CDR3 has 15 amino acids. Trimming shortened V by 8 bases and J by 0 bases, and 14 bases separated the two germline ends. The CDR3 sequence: CASQGNWGSNQPQHF. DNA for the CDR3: TGTGCCAGTCAAGGGAATTGGGGTAGCAATCAGCCCCAGCATTTT. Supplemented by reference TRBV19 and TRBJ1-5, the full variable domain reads DGGITQSPKYLFRKEGQNVTLSCEQNLNHDAMYWYRQDPGQGLRLIYYSQIVNDFQKGDIAEGYSVSREKKESFPLTVTSAQKNPTAFYLCASQGNWGSNQPQHFGDGTRLSIL.

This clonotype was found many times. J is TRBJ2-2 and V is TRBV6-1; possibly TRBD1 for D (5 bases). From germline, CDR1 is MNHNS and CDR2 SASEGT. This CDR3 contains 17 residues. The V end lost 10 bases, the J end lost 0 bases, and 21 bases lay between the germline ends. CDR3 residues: CATLRFVTDANTGELFF. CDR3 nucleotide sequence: TGTGCCACCCTCCGTTTTGTGACAGACGCGAACACCGGGGAGCTGTTTTTT.

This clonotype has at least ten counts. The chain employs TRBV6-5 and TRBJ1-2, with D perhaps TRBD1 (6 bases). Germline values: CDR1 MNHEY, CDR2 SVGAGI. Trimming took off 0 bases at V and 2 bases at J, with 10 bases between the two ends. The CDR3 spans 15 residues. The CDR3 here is CASSYSGQGNYGYTF. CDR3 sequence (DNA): TGTGCCAGCAGTTACTCGGGGCAGGGGAACTATGGCTACACCTTC.

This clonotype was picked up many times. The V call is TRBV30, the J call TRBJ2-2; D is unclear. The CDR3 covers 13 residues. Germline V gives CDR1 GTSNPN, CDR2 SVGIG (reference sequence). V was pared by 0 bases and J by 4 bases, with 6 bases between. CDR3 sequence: CAWSVAVTGELFF. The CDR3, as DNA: TGTGCCTGGAGTGTAGCTGTCACCGGGGAGCTGTTTTTT.

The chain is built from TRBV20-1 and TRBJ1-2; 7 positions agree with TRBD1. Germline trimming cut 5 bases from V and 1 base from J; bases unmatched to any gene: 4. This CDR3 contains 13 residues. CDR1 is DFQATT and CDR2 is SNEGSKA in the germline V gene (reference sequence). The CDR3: CSAPGQFNYGYTF. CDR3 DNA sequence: TGCAGTGCTCCGGGACAGTTTAACTATGGCTACACCTTC.

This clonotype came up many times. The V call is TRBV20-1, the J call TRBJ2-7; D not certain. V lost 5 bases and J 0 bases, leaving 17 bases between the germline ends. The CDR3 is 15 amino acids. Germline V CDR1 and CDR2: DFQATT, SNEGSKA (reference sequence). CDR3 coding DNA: TGCAGTGCTGGCCCCCCGGGCGCGAACTCCTACGAGCAGTACTTC. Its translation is CSAGPPGANSYEQYF.

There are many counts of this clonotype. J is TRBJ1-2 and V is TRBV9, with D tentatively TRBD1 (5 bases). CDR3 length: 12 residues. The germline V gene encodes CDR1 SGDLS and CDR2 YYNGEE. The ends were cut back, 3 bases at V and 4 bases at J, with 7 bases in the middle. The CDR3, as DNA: TGTGCCAGCAGCGACGACAGCTATGGCTACACCTTC. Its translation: CASSDDSYGYTF.

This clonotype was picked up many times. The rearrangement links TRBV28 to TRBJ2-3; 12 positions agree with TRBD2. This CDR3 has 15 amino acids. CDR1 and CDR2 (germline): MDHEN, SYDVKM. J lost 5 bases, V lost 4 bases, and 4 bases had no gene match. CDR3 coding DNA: TGTGCCAGCAGTTACGGACTAGCGGGGAAAGATACGCAGTATTTT. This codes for CASSYGLAGKDTQYF.

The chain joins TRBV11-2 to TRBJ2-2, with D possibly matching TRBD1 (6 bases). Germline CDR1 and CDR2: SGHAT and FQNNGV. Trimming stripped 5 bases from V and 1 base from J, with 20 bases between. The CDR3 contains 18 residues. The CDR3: CASSLTFRTELNTGELFF. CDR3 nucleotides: TGTGCCAGCAGCCTTACTTTTAGGACAGAATTGAACACCGGGGAGCTGTTTTTT.

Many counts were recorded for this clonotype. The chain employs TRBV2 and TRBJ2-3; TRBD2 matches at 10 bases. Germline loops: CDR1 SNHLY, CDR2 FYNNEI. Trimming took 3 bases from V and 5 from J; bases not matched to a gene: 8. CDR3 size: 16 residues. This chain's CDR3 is CASSDEASGSGDTQYF. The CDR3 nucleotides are TGTGCCAGCAGTGATGAAGCTAGCGGGAGTGGAGATACGCAGTATTTT.

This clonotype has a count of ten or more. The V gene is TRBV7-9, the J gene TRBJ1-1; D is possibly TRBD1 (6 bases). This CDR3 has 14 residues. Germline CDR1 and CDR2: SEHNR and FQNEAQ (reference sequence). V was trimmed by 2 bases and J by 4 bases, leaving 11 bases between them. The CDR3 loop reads CASSLTGRSTEAFF. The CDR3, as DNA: TGTGCCAGCAGCTTAACAGGGCGGTCCACTGAAGCTTTCTTT.

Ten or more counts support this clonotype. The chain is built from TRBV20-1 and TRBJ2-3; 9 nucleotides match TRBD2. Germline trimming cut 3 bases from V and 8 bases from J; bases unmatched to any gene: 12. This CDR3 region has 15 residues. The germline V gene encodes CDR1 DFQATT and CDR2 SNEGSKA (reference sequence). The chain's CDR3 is CSARDGLAGAGTQYF. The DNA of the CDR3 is TGCAGTGCTAGGGACGGATTAGCGGGGGCTGGTACGCAGTATTTT.

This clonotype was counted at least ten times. The CDR3 nucleotides read TGCAGCGTCGCGAACCCGGGACAGGGAGCTTCACAAGAGACCCAGTACTTC. Its protein is CSVANPGQGASQETQYF. The chain is built from TRBV29-1 and TRBJ2-5; TRBD1 agrees at 9 bases. The CDR3 is 17 residues long. Looked up from germline, CDR1 is SQVTM and CDR2 is ANQGSEA. V shed 6 bases and J 2 bases; nucleotides not matched to a gene: 16. Combining the CDR3 with reference TRBV29-1 and TRBJ2-5 gives the whole variable domain SAVISQKPSRDICQRGTSLTIQCQVDSQVTMMFWYRQQPGQSLTLIATANQGSEATYESGFVIDKFPISRPNLTFSTLTVSNMSPEDSSIYLCSVANPGQGASQETQYFGPGTRLLVL.

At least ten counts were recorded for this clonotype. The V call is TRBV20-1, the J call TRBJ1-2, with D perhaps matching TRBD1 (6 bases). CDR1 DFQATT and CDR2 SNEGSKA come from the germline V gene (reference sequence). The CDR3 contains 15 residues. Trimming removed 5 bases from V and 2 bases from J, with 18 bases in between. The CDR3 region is CSAQPTGRGNYGYTF. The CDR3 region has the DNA TGCAGTGCTCAGCCCACAGGGAGGGGAAACTATGGCTACACCTTC.

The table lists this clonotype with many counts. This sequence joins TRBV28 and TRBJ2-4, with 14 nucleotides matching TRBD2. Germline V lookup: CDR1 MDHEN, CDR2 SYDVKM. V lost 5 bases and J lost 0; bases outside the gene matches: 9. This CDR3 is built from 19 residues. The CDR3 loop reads CASSLLTSGGAGAKNIQYF. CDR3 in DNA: TGTGCCAGCAGTCTCCTGACTAGCGGGGGGGCTGGAGCCAAAAACATTCAGTACTTC.

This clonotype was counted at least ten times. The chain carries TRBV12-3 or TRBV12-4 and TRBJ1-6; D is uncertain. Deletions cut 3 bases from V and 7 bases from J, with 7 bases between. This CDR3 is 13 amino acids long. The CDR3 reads CASSLSRNSPLHF. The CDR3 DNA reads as TGTGCCAGCAGTTTGTCAAGAAATTCACCCCTCCACTTT.

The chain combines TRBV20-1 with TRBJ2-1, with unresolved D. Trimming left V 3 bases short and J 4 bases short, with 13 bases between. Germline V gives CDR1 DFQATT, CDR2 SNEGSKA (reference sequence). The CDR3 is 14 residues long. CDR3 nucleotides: TGCAGTGCTAGGGGTGGTCGCGAGTACAATGAGCAGTTCTTC. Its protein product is CSARGGREYNEQFF.

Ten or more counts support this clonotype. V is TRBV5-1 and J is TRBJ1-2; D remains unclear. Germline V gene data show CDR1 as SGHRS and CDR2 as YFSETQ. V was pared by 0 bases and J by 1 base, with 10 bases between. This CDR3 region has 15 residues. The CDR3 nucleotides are TGCGCCAGCAGCTTGGAACTGCAGAGTAACTATGGCTACACCTTC. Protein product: CASSLELQSNYGYTF.

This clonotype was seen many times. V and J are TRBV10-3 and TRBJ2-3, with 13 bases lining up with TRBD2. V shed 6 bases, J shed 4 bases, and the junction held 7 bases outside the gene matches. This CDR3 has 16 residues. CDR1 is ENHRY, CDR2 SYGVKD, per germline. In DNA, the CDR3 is TGTGCCATCAGAACCGGGACTAGCGGGATCGCAGATACGCAGTATTTT. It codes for CAIRTGTSGIADTQYF.

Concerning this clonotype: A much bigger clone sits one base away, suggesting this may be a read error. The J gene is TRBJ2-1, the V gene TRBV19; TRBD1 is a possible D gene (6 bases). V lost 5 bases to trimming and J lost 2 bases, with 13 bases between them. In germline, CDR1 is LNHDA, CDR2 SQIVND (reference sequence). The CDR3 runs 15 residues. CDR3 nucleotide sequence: TGTGCCAGTAGTCTCAGGGGCAATACCTACAATGAGCAGTTCTTC. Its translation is CASSLRGNTYNEQFF.

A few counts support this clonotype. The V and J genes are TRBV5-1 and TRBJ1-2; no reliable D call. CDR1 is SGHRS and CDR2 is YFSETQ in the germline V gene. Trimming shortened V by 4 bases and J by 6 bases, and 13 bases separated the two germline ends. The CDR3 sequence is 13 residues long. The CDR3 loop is CASSPEGGDGYTF. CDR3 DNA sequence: TGCGCCAGCAGCCCGGAGGGTGGGGATGGCTACACCTTC.

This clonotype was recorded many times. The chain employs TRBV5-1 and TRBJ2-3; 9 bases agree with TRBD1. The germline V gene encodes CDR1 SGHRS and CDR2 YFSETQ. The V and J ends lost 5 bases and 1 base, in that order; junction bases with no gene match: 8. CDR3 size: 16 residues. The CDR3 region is CASSRTGGAGTDTQYF. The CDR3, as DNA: TGCGCCAGCAGTCGTACAGGGGGCGCGGGCACAGATACGCAGTATTTT.

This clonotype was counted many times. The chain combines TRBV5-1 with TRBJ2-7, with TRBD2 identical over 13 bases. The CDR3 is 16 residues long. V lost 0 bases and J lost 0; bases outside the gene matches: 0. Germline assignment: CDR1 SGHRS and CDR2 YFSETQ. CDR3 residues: CASSLGTSGSSYEQYF. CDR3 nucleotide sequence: TGCGCCAGCAGCTTGGGGACTAGCGGGAGCTCCTACGAGCAGTACTTC. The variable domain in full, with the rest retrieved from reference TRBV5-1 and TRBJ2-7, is KAGVTQTPRYLIKTRGQQVTLSCSPISGHRSVSWYQQTPGQGLQFLFEYFSETQRNKGNFPGRFSGRQFSNSRSEMNVSTLELGDSALYLCASSLGTSGSSYEQYFGPGTRLTVT.